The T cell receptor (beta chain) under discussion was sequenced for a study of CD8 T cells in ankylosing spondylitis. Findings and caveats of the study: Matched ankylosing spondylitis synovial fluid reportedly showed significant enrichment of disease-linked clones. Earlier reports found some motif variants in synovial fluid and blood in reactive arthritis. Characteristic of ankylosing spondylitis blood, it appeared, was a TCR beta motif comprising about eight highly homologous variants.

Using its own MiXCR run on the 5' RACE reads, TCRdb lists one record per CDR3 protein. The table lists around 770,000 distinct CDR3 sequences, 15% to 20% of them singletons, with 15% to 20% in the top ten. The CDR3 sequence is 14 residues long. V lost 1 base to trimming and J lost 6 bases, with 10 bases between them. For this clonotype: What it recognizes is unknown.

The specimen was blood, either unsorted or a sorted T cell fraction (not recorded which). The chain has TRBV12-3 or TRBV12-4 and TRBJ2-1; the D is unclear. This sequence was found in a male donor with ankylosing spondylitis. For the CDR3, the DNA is TGTGCCAGCAGTTTAGGGAGAGGATCCAATGAGCAGTTCTTC. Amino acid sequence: CASSLGRGSNEQFF.